These T cell receptor beta chains were read from a single sample in a study of OX40 agonist ivuxolimab in advanced cancers. Sequenced by immunoSEQ multiplex PCR; TCRdb stores in-frame clones only, minus some. The sample consists of about 110,000 clones, less than 95% of them appearing once. Sequences were derived from CD4+ or CD8+ T cells sorted from blood, sampled in a trial of the OX40 agonist ivuxolimab. All receptors come from an adult with an advanced solid tumor such as melanoma, head and neck, liver or kidney cancer. Both conserved end residues are part of each CDR3. A D gene is named only where the DNA matches it firmly. Where a row states a size, it is once, few, many or the class of an expanded clone; other rows omit it.

v_gene	j_gene	abundance	d_gene	CDR3aa	CDR3nt
TRBV18	TRBJ1-3	-	TRBD1	CASFRDRSSSGNTIYF	TGTGCCAGCTTCCGGGACAGGTCTAGCTCTGGAAACACCATATATTTT
TRBV2	TRBJ1-4	once	TRBD1	CATQGLGEKLFF	TGTGCCACACAGGGGTTGGGTGAAAAACTGTTTTTT
TRBV5-8	TRBJ1-1	-	-	CASSLVQLTEAFF	TGTGCCAGCAGCTTGGTACAGCTAACTGAAGCTTTCTTT
TRBV5-4	TRBJ2-2	-	-	CASSAGGPFTAGELFF	TGTGCCAGCAGCGCCGGGGGGCCCTTTACGGCCGGGGAGCTGTTTTTT
TRBV5-8	TRBJ1-3	once	-	CASSFGQLGNTIYF	TGTGCCAGCAGCTTCGGACAGCTTGGAAACACCATATATTTT
TRBV7-6	TRBJ2-5	-	-	CASSSYRGETQYF	TGTGCCAGCAGCTCCTACAGAGGAGAGACCCAGTACTTC
TRBV5-6	TRBJ2-2	-	-	CASSFFPGETGELFF	TGTGCCAGCAGCTTTTTCCCAGGGGAAACCGGGGAGCTGTTTTTT
TRBV5-6	TRBJ1-2	once	-	CASSLQGGYTF	TGTGCCAGCAGCTTGCAGGGCGGCTACACCTTC
TRBV2	TRBJ2-2	-	-	CASTAGNTGELFF	TGTGCCAGCACGGCAGGAAACACCGGGGAGCTGTTTTTT
TRBV2	TRBJ2-5	-	-	CATAAETQYF	TGTGCCACCGCAGCGGAGACCCAGTACTTC
TRBV19	TRBJ2-3	-	-	CASSMGGLFTDTQYF	TGTGCCAGTAGTATGGGCGGGTTGTTTACAGATACGCAGTATTTT
TRBV5-6	TRBJ2-5	-	-	CASSSQGSETQYF	TGTGCCAGCAGTAGTCAGGGGAGCGAGACCCAGTACTTC
TRBV11-3	TRBJ2-1	-	-	CASSFITGGPVF	TGTGCCAGCAGCTTCATTACGGGGGGCCCGGTCTTC
TRBV5-4	TRBJ2-7	few	-	CASSFVGHLIYEQYF	TGTGCCAGCAGCTTCGTGGGGCATCTAATCTACGAGCAGTACTTC
TRBV6-6	TRBJ1-2	once	TRBD1	CASSSSQGADNYGYTF	TGTGCCAGCAGTTCCTCACAGGGGGCGGATAACTATGGCTACACCTTC
TRBV11-1	TRBJ2-7	few	-	CASSLEAARTYEQYF	TGTGCCAGCAGCTTAGAGGCGGCTAGGACCTACGAGCAGTACTTC
TRBV4-3	TRBJ1-1	-	TRBD1	CASSQEGRGQAAFF	TGCGCCAGCAGCCAAGAGGGGAGGGGGCAAGCAGCTTTCTTT
TRBV10-3	TRBJ1-1	-	-	CAISWTLNTEAFF	TGTGCCATCAGTTGGACTTTGAACACTGAAGCTTTCTTT
TRBV2	TRBJ1-6	-	TRBD1	CASLLQGWDSPLHF	TGTGCCAGCCTTCTACAGGGGTGGGATTCACCCCTCCACTTT
TRBV7-2	TRBJ2-3	-	TRBD2	CASSPGLAGGTDTQYF	TGTGCCAGCAGCCCTGGACTAGCGGGGGGTACAGATACGCAGTATTTT
TRBV28	TRBJ1-6	-	-	CASTEETYNSPLHF	TGTGCCAGCACTGAAGAGACTTATAATTCACCCCTCCACTTT
TRBV19	TRBJ2-5	-	-	CASSIGWVGETQYF	TGTGCCAGTAGTATAGGTTGGGTGGGAGAGACCCAGTACTTC
TRBV10-1	TRBJ1-1	-	-	CASRGGLEAFF	TGCGCCAGCCGCGGGGGCCTCGAAGCTTTCTTT
TRBV28	TRBJ1-3	-	-	CASISSGGISGNTIYF	TGTGCCAGCATTTCCAGTGGGGGAATCTCTGGAAACACCATATATTTT
TRBV30	TRBJ2-1	-	-	CAWSGDIYNEQFF	TGTGCCTGGAGTGGGGACATCTACAATGAGCAGTTCTTC
TRBV4-3	TRBJ1-2	-	-	CASSHPSAQGLYGYTF	TGCGCCAGCAGCCATCCTTCGGCTCAGGGGCTCTATGGCTACACCTTC
TRBV7-2	TRBJ2-3	-	-	CASSYPPGGTDTQYF	TGTGCCAGCAGCTATCCCCCCGGGGGCACAGATACGCAGTATTTT
TRBV28	TRBJ2-3	-	-	CASSLLGTPTDTQYF	TGTGCCAGCAGTTTGTTAGGGACTCCCACAGATACGCAGTATTTT
TRBV15	TRBJ2-3	-	TRBD2	CATSRDLMRGSTDTQYF	TGTGCCACCAGCAGAGATCTCATGCGGGGGAGTACAGATACGCAGTATTTT
TRBV4-2	TRBJ1-2	-	TRBD1	CASSRTGSTGVGGYTF	TGTGCCAGCAGCCGGACGGGGTCTACAGGGGTTGGGGGCTACACCTTC
TRBV7-9	TRBJ1-2	-	TRBD1	CASSSDREVYGYTF	TGTGCCAGCAGCTCAGACAGGGAGGTCTATGGCTACACCTTC
TRBV2	TRBJ2-5	-	-	CATAPSVQETQYF	TGTGCCACCGCCCCCAGCGTCCAAGAGACCCAGTACTTC
TRBV11-2	TRBJ1-6	once	TRBD1	CASRPGQGNSPLHF	TGTGCCAGCAGACCCGGACAGGGCAATTCACCCCTCCACTTT
TRBV2	TRBJ1-5	few	-	CASTQGGAGQPQHF	TGTGCCAGCACCCAAGGGGGGGCCGGTCAGCCCCAGCATTTT
TRBV27	TRBJ2-7	-	TRBD2	CEPGRGEQYF	TGTGAACCAGGGAGGGGCGAGCAGTACTTC
TRBV7-9	TRBJ2-3	-	-	CASSSLSGGADTQYF	TGTGCCAGCAGCTCCCTGTCCGGGGGTGCAGATACGCAGTATTTT
TRBV10-3	TRBJ1-3	-	-	CAISEGVMSGNTIYF	TGTGCCATCAGTGAGGGGGTTATGTCTGGAAACACCATATATTTT
TRBV7-2	TRBJ2-7	-	-	CASSLGKDSRAYEQYF	TGTGCCAGCAGCTTAGGAAAGGACTCCCGGGCCTACGAGCAGTACTTC
TRBV27	TRBJ2-1	-	-	CASNPGRTYNEQFF	TGTGCCAGCAATCCGGGACGGACCTACAATGAGCAGTTCTTC
TRBV10-3	TRBJ1-2	-	-	CAISEGTLHNYGYTF	TGTGCCATCAGTGAGGGGACGCTCCATAACTATGGCTACACCTTC
TRBV9	TRBJ2-3	-	-	CASSQGGSDTQYF	TGTGCCAGCAGCCAAGGCGGTTCGGATACGCAGTATTTT
TRBV9	TRBJ1-1	-	-	CASSVGQLNTEAFF	TGTGCCAGCAGCGTAGGGCAGTTGAACACTGAAGCTTTCTTT
TRBV6-5	TRBJ2-4	-	-	CASRLTGVVQNIQYF	TGTGCCAGCAGGTTGACAGGAGTAGTACAAAACATTCAGTACTTC
TRBV7-2	TRBJ1-2	-	-	CASSLIGDGYTF	TGTGCCAGCAGCTTAATAGGGGATGGCTACACCTTC
TRBV6-5	TRBJ1-6	-	-	CASMRSGFDSPLHF	TGTGCCAGCATGCGGTCAGGCTTTGACTCACCCCTCCACTTT
TRBV6-5	TRBJ2-7	-	TRBD1	CASSIRTGEQYF	TGTGCCAGCAGTATCCGGACAGGCGAGCAGTACTTC
TRBV7-2	TRBJ1-6	-	TRBD1	CASSLGQGIDSPLHF	TGTGCCAGCAGCTTAGGACAGGGGATCGATTCACCCCTCCACTTT
TRBV28	TRBJ1-3	-	-	CASNRVAGNTIYF	TGTGCCAGCAACAGGGTCGCTGGAAACACCATATATTTT
TRBV19	TRBJ1-1	-	-	CASSPGPNTEAFF	TGTGCCAGTAGTCCCGGACCGAACACTGAAGCTTTCTTT
TRBV6-5	TRBJ2-7	-	TRBD1	CASRKSGTVSYEQYF	TGTGCCAGCAGAAAGTCCGGGACAGTCTCCTACGAGCAGTACTTC
TRBV15	TRBJ2-2	once	-	CATSRMTGTGELFF	TGTGCCACCAGCAGAATGACCGGCACCGGGGAGCTGTTTTTT
TRBV4-1	TRBJ2-1	-	TRBD2	CASSPSGAGSYNEQFF	TGCGCCAGCAGCCCCAGCGGGGCGGGGTCCTACAATGAGCAGTTCTTC